Below, one TCR beta chain is given with its context. Its antigen is as yet unknown. V dropped 0 bases and J dropped 0 bases, with 8 bases sitting between them. Germline V gene lookup returns CDR1 LGHDT and CDR2 YNNKEL (reference sequence). This CDR3 contains 16 residues. The immunoSEQ assay was version 4, run in survey mode. The repertoire was sequenced with immunoSEQ multiplex PCR; TCRdb's copy has only in-frame clones and lacks some. The sample records roughly 41,000 clones, roughly 86% being singletons. The data were obtained in a study of persistence of HIV-infected CD4 T cells. This nonspecific control used anti-CD3/anti-CD28 bead stimulation of CD4+ T cells. CD4+ T cells upregulating both CD40 ligand and CD69 were sorted as responding cells. CD4+ T cell counts exceeded 400 cells/uL; CMV serology was positive.

The receptor comes from an adult man with HIV who was CMV-seropositive. The chain is built from TRBV3-1 (or the pseudogene TRBV3-2) and TRBJ1-4; weak D call: TRBD1 (6 bases). The specimen comprised CD4+ T cells sorted from PBMCs after roughly 20-hour stimulation, sampled from a patient who received antiretroviral therapy. Here the CDR3 DNA reads TGTGCCAGCAGCCAAGATCACAGGGCAACTAATGAAAAACTGTTTTTT. The encoded protein is CASSQDHRATNEKLFF.